One sample yielded the 6 T cell receptor beta chains listed below, sequenced in a study of post-analysis software for immune sequencing data. Study-wide findings and caveats: In patients, TRBV5-6, TRBV5-1 and TRBV20-1 belonged to roughly five TRBV segments found more frequently than in controls.

Antigen specificity for these receptors is unknown. Prepared libraries of TCR beta cDNA carried unique molecular identifiers. TCRdb passed the PCR reads through MiXCR, listing each CDR3 protein once. The sample consists of 450,000 to 700,000 distinct CDR3 sequences, roughly 46% of them appearing once. The material sequenced was blood. The receptors were gathered from a girl between 10 and 17 years old with multiple sclerosis.

This chain uses TRBV21-1 with TRBJ1-2. TRBV21-1 represents a pseudogene. The CDR3 consists of 10 residues. The CDR3 DNA is TGTGCCAGCACAAACGGCGGCTACACCTTC. This sequence encodes CASTNGGYTF.

This clonotype has more than one count but fewer than ten. A read error may produce the germline difference seen at one junction end. This rearrangement joins TRBV4-2 to TRBJ2-1; D perhaps matches TRBD1 (6 bases). The CDR3 is 18 amino acids. Germline V lookup: CDR1 LGHNA, CDR2 YNFKEQ. In DNA form, the CDR3 reads TGTGCCAGCAGCGAAGAGTGGGCAGGGGCCAGCTCCTACAATGAGCAGTTCTTC. It is translated as CASSEEWAGASSYNEQFF.

V gene TRBV5-1 combines with J gene TRBJ2-1; no reliable D call. Per germline, CDR1 SGHRS and CDR2 YFSETQ. The germline V and J ends were trimmed by 3 bases and 2 bases, with 9 bases remaining between them. CDR3 length: 14 amino acids. CDR3 coding DNA: TGCGCCAGCAGCTCGACCAGTACCTACAATGAGCAGTTCTTC. This gives the protein CASSSTSTYNEQFF.

This clonotype was recorded many times. V gene TRBV9 combines with J gene TRBJ1-2; D ambiguous. Germline lookup yields CDR1 SGDLS and CDR2 YYNGEE. Between the trimmed V and J ends, which lost 3 bases and 1 base, there was a span of 16 bases. The CDR3 totals 16 residues. The CDR3 reads CASSASGGRDNYGYTF. CDR3 nucleotides: TGTGCCAGCAGCGCCTCGGGAGGACGGGATAACTATGGCTACACCTTC. Using reference TRBV9 and TRBJ1-2 for the parts outside the CDR3, the full variable domain is DSGVTQTPKHLITATGQRVTLRCSPRSGDLSVYWYQQSLDQGLQFLIQYYNGEERAKGNILERFSAQQFPDLHSELNLSSLELGDSALYFCASSASGGRDNYGYTFGSGTRLTVV.

The J gene is TRBJ1-2, the V gene TRBV6-5; D perhaps matches TRBD1 (6 bases). The CDR3 spans 12 residues. Germline CDR1 and CDR2: MNHEY and SVGAGI. V was pared by 6 bases and J by 7 bases, with 12 bases between. The CDR3 DNA reads as TGTGCCAGCAGGAAGACAGGTGGTGGCTACACCTTC. Translating gives CASRKTGGGYTF.

Note on this clonotype: Possible read error: a much larger clone is one base away. The chain uses TRBV7-2 and TRBJ2-7; 9 bases match TRBD2. Germline CDR1 and CDR2: SGHTA and FQGNSA. This CDR3 is 15 amino acids long. Trimming at V came to 5 bases and at J to 7 bases, leaving 12 bases not matched to a gene. The CDR3 nucleotides are TGTGCCAGCAGCGCCCTAGCGGGGAGGTACAATGAGCAGTACTTC. As protein: CASSALAGRYNEQYF.